The 25 T cell receptor beta chains given below trace back to one sample, sequenced in a study of blood T cell repertoires in COVID-19. The assay was immunoSEQ multiplex PCR, and TCRdb's table has in-frame clones only and misses some. The data show about 83,000 clones, with approximately 80% seen just once and around a sixth held by the top ten. The sample comprised peripheral blood. The receptors originated from an elderly woman with acute or convalescent COVID-19.

The rearrangement links TRBV30 to TRBJ1-6, with D possibly being TRBD1 (6 bases). V was cut by 7 bases and J by 0 bases, with 16 bases left in between. The length of the CDR3 is 16 residues. CDR1 GTSNPN and CDR2 SVGIG come from the germline V gene (reference sequence). The CDR3 loop is CASGAHPSSYNSPLHF. CDR3 sequence (DNA): TGTGCCTCGGGGGCCCACCCAAGCTCCTATAATTCACCCCTCCACTTT.

CDR3 in amino acids: CASSQGTEAFF. The CDR3 DNA reads TGTGCCAGCAGTCAGGGGACTGAAGCTTTCTTT. The V call is TRBV6-5, the J call TRBJ1-1; weak D call: TRBD1 (6 bases). Germline V gives CDR1 MNHEY, CDR2 SVGAGI. This CDR3 is built from 11 residues. V dropped 5 bases and J dropped 5 bases, with 6 bases sitting between them.

The V call is TRBV7-2, the J call TRBJ2-1; D is possibly TRBD1 (6 bases). V gave up 1 base and J gave up 5 bases, with 18 bases separating them. Germline V CDR1 and CDR2: SGHTA, FQGNSA. CDR3 size: 17 residues. The CDR3 sequence is CASSLVVGRGEDNEQFF. CDR3 in DNA: TGTGCCAGCAGCTTAGTAGTGGGCAGGGGCGAGGACAATGAGCAGTTCTTC.

The chain joins TRBV4-3 to TRBJ2-1; 10 nucleotides align to TRBD1. The CDR3 length is 17 residues. V gave up 1 base and J gave up 8 bases; unmatched junction bases: 11. In germline, CDR1 is LGHNA, CDR2 YSLEER. CDR3 amino acids: CASSQGFFTGTGDEQFF. The CDR3 DNA sequence: TGCGCCAGCAGCCAAGGGTTTTTTACCGGGACAGGGGATGAGCAGTTCTTC.

This sequence joins TRBV2 and TRBJ1-2, with no clear D. Germline values: CDR1 SNHLY, CDR2 FYNNEI. The CDR3 sequence is 12 residues long. The V and J ends lost 3 bases and 4 bases respectively, with 6 bases between them. The CDR3 reads CASSEAGYGYTF. Written as DNA, the CDR3 is TGTGCCAGCAGTGAGGCGGGCTATGGCTACACCTTC.

This rearrangement joins TRBV7-2 to TRBJ2-1; TRBD2 matches at 9 bases. The CDR3 spans 16 residues. Unmatched junction bases numbered 10, after V lost 4 bases and J lost 6 bases. Germline CDR1 and CDR2: SGHTA and FQGNSA. CDR3 DNA: TGTGCCAGCAGCTCCCGAAGGCTAGCGGGACCCAATGAGCAGTTCTTC. The encoded protein is CASSSRRLAGPNEQFF.

V usage is TRBV7-9 and J usage is TRBJ1-2; D possibly corresponds to TRBD1 (5 bases). V lost 3 bases and J lost 1, with 12 bases in between. Germline values: CDR1 SEHNR, CDR2 FQNEAQ (reference sequence). This CDR3 comprises 15 residues. CDR3 coding DNA: TGTGCCAGCAGCTTCCAACCGGGACTTAACTATGGCTACACCTTC. Its translation is CASSFQPGLNYGYTF. The full variable domain, completed using reference TRBV7-9 and TRBJ1-2, is DTGVSQNPRHKITKRGQNVTFRCDPISEHNRLYWYRQTLGQGPEFLTYFQNEAQLEKSRLLSDRFSAERPKGSFSTLEIQRTEQGDSAMYLCASSFQPGLNYGYTFGSGTRLTVV.

The J gene is TRBJ1-6, the V gene TRBV24-1; perhaps TRBD1 as D (6 bases). The CDR3 has 17 amino acids. Trimming shortened V by 7 bases and J by 1 base, and 16 bases separated the two germline ends. Per germline, CDR1 KGHDR and CDR2 SFDVKD. CDR3 sequence (DNA): TGTGCCACCAGCCGTCGTCGGGGGGCGTCCTATAATTCACCCCTCCACTTT. Translating gives CATSRRRGASYNSPLHF.

The chain joins TRBV7-9 to TRBJ2-2; 11 bases agree with TRBD2. V gave up 5 bases and J gave up 5 bases; unmatched junction bases: 7. This CDR3 is built from 16 residues. The germline gives CDR1 SEHNR, CDR2 FQNEAQ (reference sequence). CDR3 region: CASSTRTSGRTGELFF. The CDR3, as DNA: TGTGCCAGCAGCACTCGGACTAGCGGGCGAACCGGGGAGCTGTTTTTT.

The chain is built from TRBV5-6 and TRBJ2-3; TRBD2 might be the D (6 bases). The CDR3 is 11 amino acids. Trimming stripped 3 bases from V and 11 bases from J, with 10 bases between. The germline V gene has CDR1 SGHDT and CDR2 YYEEEE. The CDR3 DNA is TGTGCCAGCAGCTCGTCCGGGGGGCAGTATTTT. Amino acid sequence: CASSSSGGQYF.

This chain connects TRBV10-2 to TRBJ2-3; a possible D gene is TRBD2 (7 bases). Germline lookup yields CDR1 WSHSY and CDR2 SAAADI. The CDR3 is 16 residues long. V shed 0 bases and J shed 3 bases, with 13 bases lying between them. The CDR3 DNA follows: TGCGCCAGCAGTGAGTCGAGGGGGGGATCGACAGATACGCAGTATTTT. It is translated as CASSESRGGSTDTQYF.

The chain has TRBV2 and TRBJ1-2; no definite D call. CDR1 and CDR2 (germline): SNHLY, FYNNEI. The CDR3 is 13 amino acids. V gave up 7 bases and J gave up 4 bases, with 13 bases separating them. In DNA form, the CDR3 reads TGTGCCAGCACCTCTGGAGGGCTCTATGGCTACACCTTC. It translates to CASTSGGLYGYTF.

V is TRBV28 and J is TRBJ1-2; 9 bases agree with TRBD1. The J segment lost 7 bases and the V segment lost 6 bases, leaving 9 bases of the junction unmatched. Germline assignment: CDR1 MDHEN and CDR2 SYDVKM. This CDR3 has 14 residues. The CDR3 DNA is TGTGCCAGCAGACCACGGGACAGGGTCACTGGCTACACCTTC. Its translation is CASRPRDRVTGYTF.

The rearrangement joins TRBV19 to TRBJ2-7, with 10 bases lining up with TRBD1. Germline lookup yields CDR1 LNHDA and CDR2 SQIVND (reference sequence). The CDR3 extends over 15 amino acids. The J segment lost 5 bases and the V segment lost 2 bases, leaving 6 bases of the junction unmatched. Here the CDR3 reads CASSIPTGGYNEQYF. The CDR3, as DNA: TGTGCCAGTAGTATACCGACAGGGGGCTACAACGAGCAGTACTTC.

This clone was observed a handful of times. This sequence joins TRBV5-4 and TRBJ1-3; no definite D call. Germline V gene sequence: CDR1 SGHNT, CDR2 YYREEE (reference sequence). The CDR3 is made up of 15 amino acids. V lost 1 base and J lost 0, with 8 bases in between. The chain's CDR3 is CASSLISSSGNTIYF. CDR3 nucleotide sequence: TGTGCCAGCAGCTTGATCTCGAGCTCTGGAAACACCATATATTTT.

J is TRBJ2-7 and V is TRBV4-1, with D tentatively TRBD2 (5 bases). Germline V gene data show CDR1 as MGHRA and CDR2 as YSYEKL. With 2 bases removed from V and 6 bases from J, the gap between germline ends came to 17 bases. The CDR3 totals 15 residues. The CDR3 DNA sequence: TGCGCCAGCAGCCAACCATTACGAGGGTATCCCGAGCAGTACTTC. This codes for CASSQPLRGYPEQYF.

V gene TRBV7-2 combines with J gene TRBJ1-2; D remains unclear. The germline V and J ends were trimmed by 0 bases and 3 bases, with 11 bases remaining between them. The CDR3 is 15 residues long. Germline CDR1 SGHTA, CDR2 FQGNSA. For the CDR3, the DNA is TGTGCCAGCAGCTTAGCGCGCTCGGGGTACTATGGCTACACCTTC. The encoded protein is CASSLARSGYYGYTF.

The J gene is TRBJ2-3, the V gene TRBV11-3; no reliable D call. Germline values: CDR1 SGHNT, CDR2 YENEEA. V lost 1 base to trimming and J lost 5 bases, with 16 bases between them. This CDR3 comprises 16 residues. In nucleotides, the CDR3 is TGTGCCAGCAGCTTAGTACGGCGGCCCCTCGGAGATACGCAGTATTTT. This gives the protein CASSLVRRPLGDTQYF.

The gene calls are TRBV27 and TRBJ1-6; no firm D call. CDR3 length: 14 amino acids. CDR1 MNHEY and CDR2 SMNVEV come from the germline V gene (reference sequence). V lost 4 bases to trimming and J lost 6 bases, with 10 bases between them. Here the CDR3 reads CASSYVGLNSPLHF. DNA for the CDR3: TGTGCCAGCAGTTATGTAGGACTTAATTCACCCCTCCACTTT.

The chain carries TRBV11-2 and TRBJ1-5; D gene unclear. In germline, CDR1 is SGHAT, CDR2 FQNNGV. The V end was cut by 1 base, the J end by 6 bases, with 10 bases between. This CDR3 has 14 amino acids. The CDR3 bases are TGTGCCAGCAGCTTAGGCCGTTTCAGTCAGCCCCAGCATTTT. Translation gives CASSLGRFSQPQHF.

The rearrangement links TRBV6-2 or TRBV6-3 to TRBJ2-2, with unresolved D. Germline V gene lookup returns CDR1 MNHEY and CDR2 SVGEGT. V lost 2 bases, J lost 5 bases, and 9 bases lay in between. The CDR3 runs to 14 residues. CDR3 amino acids: CASSYLQLTGELFF. The CDR3 coding sequence is TGTGCCAGCAGTTACCTACAGCTTACCGGGGAGCTGTTTTTT.

The sample holds a few counts of this clone. V gene TRBV6-5 combines with J gene TRBJ1-2; 7 bases line up with TRBD1. CDR1 is MNHEY and CDR2 is SVGAGI in the germline V gene. The CDR3 extends over 16 amino acids. The V segment lost 4 bases and the J segment 2 bases; nucleotides outside the gene matches: 10. The CDR3 DNA is TGTGCCAGCAGTTCCGCGGGACAGAATGGGAACTATGGCTACACCTTC. Translation: CASSSAGQNGNYGYTF.

V gene TRBV7-2 combines with J gene TRBJ1-3; D possibly corresponds to TRBD1 (5 bases). The ends were cut back, 1 base at V and 0 bases at J, with 7 bases in the middle. From germline, CDR1 is SGHTA and CDR2 FQGNSA. The CDR3 covers 15 residues. CDR3 DNA sequence: TGTGCCAGCAGCTTAGGGGGCGCCTCTGGAAACACCATATATTTT. Its translation is CASSLGGASGNTIYF.

V and J are TRBV2 and TRBJ1-3; 7 bases align to TRBD1. With V trimmed by 4 bases and J by 5 bases, 5 bases remained unmatched. The CDR3 loop spans 14 amino acids. The germline V gene has CDR1 SNHLY and CDR2 FYNNEI. The CDR3 sequence is CASSAVQGRNTIYF. The CDR3 region has the DNA TGTGCCAGCAGTGCCGTACAGGGGAGAAACACCATATATTTT.

The chain combines TRBV10-3 with TRBJ2-1; 16 bases are shared with TRBD2. This CDR3 is built from 16 residues. Germline V CDR1 and CDR2: ENHRY, SYGVKD. V shed 5 bases, J shed 8 bases, and the junction held 6 bases outside the gene matches. The CDR3 is CAISSGTSGGAYEQFF. DNA of the CDR3: TGTGCCATCAGTTCAGGGACTAGCGGGGGGGCATATGAGCAGTTCTTC.